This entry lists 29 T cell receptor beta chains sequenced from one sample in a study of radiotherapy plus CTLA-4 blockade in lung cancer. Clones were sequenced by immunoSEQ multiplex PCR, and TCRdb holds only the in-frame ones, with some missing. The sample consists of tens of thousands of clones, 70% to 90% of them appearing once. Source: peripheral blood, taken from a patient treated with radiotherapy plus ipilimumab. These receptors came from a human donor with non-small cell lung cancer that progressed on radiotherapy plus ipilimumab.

The CDR3 is CATSRDRQPLHF. CDR3 coding DNA: TGTGCCACCAGCAGAGATCGGCAACCCCTCCACTTT. The chain uses TRBV15 and TRBJ1-6; no firm D call. Trimming shortened V by 0 bases and J by 12 bases, and 6 bases separated the two germline ends. The CDR3 contains 12 residues. Germline V gene sequence: CDR1 LNHNV, CDR2 YYDKDF (reference sequence).

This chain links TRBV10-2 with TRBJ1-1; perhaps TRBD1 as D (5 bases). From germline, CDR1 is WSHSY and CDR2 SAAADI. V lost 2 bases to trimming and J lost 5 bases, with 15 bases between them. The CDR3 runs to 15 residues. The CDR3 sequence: CASSEGAGGSTEAFF. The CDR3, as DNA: TGCGCCAGCAGTGAGGGGGCGGGGGGGAGTACTGAAGCTTTCTTT.

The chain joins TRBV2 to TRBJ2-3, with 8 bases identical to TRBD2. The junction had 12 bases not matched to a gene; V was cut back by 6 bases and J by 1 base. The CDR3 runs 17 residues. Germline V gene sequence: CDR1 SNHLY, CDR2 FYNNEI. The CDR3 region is CASRERLAGPGTDTQYF. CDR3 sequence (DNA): TGTGCCAGCAGAGAAAGGCTAGCGGGTCCGGGCACAGATACGCAGTATTTT. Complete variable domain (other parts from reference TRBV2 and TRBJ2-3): EPEVTQTPSHQVTQMGQEVILRCVPISNHLYFYWYRQILGQKVEFLVSFYNNEISEKSEIFDDQFSVERPDGSNFTLKIRSTKLEDSAMYFCASRERLAGPGTDTQYFGPGTRLTVL.

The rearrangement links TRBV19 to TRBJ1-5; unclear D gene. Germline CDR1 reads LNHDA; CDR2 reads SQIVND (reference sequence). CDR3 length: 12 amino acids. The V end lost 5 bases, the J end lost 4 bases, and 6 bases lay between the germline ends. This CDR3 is CASSFFNQPQHF. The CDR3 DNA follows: TGTGCCAGTAGTTTCTTTAATCAGCCCCAGCATTTT. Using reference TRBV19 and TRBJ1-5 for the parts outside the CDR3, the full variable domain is DGGITQSPKYLFRKEGQNVTLSCEQNLNHDAMYWYRQDPGQGLRLIYYSQIVNDFQKGDIAEGYSVSREKKESFPLTVTSAQKNPTAFYLCASSFFNQPQHFGDGTRLSIL.

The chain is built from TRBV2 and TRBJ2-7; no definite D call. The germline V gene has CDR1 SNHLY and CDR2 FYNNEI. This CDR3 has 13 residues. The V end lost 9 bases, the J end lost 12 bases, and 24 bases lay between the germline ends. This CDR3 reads CASEYYDRISVYF. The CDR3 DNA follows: TGTGCCAGTGAGTACTATGACCGGATTTCTGTGTACTTC.

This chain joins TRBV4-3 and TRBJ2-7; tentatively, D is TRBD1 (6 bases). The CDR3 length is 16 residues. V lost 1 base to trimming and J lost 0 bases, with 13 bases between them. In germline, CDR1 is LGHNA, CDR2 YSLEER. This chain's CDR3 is CASSQGGRRSSYEQYF. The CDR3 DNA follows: TGCGCCAGCAGCCAAGGGGGGCGGAGGAGCTCCTACGAGCAGTACTTC.

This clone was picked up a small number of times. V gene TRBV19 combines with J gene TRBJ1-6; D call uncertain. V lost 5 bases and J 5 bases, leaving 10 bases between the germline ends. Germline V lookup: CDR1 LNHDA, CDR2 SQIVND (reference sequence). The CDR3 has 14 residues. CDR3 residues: CASSLTGDNSPLHF. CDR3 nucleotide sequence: TGTGCCAGTAGTCTGACTGGAGATAATTCACCCCTCCACTTT.

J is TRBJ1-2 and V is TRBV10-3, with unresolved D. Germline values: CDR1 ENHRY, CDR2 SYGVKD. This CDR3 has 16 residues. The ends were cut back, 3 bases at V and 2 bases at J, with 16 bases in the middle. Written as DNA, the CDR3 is TGTGCCATCAGTGATCTGACCGGACCGATGAACTATGGCTACACCTTC. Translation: CAISDLTGPMNYGYTF.

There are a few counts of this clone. The DNA of the CDR3 is TGCAGCGTAAACAGGGGAGTGGGTGAAAAACTGTTTTTT. Protein product: CSVNRGVGEKLFF. The chain recombines TRBV29-1 with TRBJ1-4; 7 bases fit TRBD1. V lost 6 bases, J lost 7 bases, and 8 bases stayed unmatched. This CDR3 has 13 amino acids. CDR1 and CDR2 (germline): SQVTM, ANQGSEA. Full variable domain (remainder filled in from reference TRBV29-1 and TRBJ1-4): SAVISQKPSRDICQRGTSLTIQCQVDSQVTMMFWYRQQPGQSLTLIATANQGSEATYESGFVIDKFPISRPNLTFSTLTVSNMSPEDSSIYLCSVNRGVGEKLFFGSGTQLSVL.

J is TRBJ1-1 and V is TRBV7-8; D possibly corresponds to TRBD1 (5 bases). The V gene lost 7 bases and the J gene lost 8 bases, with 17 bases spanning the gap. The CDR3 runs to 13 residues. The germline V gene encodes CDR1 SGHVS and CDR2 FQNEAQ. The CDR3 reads CASTLVGALEAFF. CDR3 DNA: TGTGCCAGCACCCTTGTTGGGGCGCTGGAAGCTTTCTTT. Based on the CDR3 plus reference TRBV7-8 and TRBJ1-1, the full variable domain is GAGVSQSPRYKVAKRGQDVALRCDPISGHVSLFWYQQALGQGPEFLTYFQNEAQLDKSGLPSDRFFAERPEGSVSTLKIQRTQQEDSAVYLCASTLVGALEAFFGQGTRLTVV.

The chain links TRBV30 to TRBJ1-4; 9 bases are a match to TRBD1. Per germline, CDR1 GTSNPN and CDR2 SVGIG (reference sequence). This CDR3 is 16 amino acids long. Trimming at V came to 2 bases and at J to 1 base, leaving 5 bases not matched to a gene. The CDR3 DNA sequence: TGTGCCTGGAGTCCAGGGGACAGGGTAACTAATGAAAAACTGTTTTTT. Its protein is CAWSPGDRVTNEKLFF.

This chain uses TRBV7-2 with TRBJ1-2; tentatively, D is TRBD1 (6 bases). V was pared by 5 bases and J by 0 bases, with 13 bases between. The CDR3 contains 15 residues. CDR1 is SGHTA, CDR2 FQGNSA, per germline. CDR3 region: CASSRPDRTNYGYTF. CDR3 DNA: TGTGCCAGCAGCCGACCTGACAGGACTAACTATGGCTACACCTTC.

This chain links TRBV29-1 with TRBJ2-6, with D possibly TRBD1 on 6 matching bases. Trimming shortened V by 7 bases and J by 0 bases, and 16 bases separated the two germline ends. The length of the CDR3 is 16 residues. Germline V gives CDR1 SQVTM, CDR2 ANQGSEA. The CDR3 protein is CSATDSAPSGANVLTF. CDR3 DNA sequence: TGCAGCGCGACGGACAGCGCACCCTCTGGGGCCAACGTCCTGACTTTC.

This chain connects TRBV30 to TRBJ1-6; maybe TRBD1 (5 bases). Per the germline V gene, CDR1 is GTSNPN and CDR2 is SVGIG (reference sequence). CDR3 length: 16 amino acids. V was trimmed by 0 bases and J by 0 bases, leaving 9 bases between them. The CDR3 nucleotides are TGTGCCTGGAGTGTAGGGGTCGGCTCCTATAATTCACCCCTCCACTTT. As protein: CAWSVGVGSYNSPLHF.

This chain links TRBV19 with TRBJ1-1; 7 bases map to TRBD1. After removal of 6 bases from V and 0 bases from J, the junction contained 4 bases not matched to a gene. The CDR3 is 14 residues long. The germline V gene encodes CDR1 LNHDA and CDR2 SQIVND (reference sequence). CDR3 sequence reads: CASSDRDLNTEAFF. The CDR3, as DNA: TGTGCCAGTAGCGACAGGGATTTGAACACTGAAGCTTTCTTT.

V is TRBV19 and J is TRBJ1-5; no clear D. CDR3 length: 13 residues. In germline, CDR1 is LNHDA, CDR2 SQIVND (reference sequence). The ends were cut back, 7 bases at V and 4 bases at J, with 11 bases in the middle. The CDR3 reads CASKAFQNQPQHF. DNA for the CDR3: TGTGCCAGTAAAGCTTTCCAGAATCAGCCCCAGCATTTT.

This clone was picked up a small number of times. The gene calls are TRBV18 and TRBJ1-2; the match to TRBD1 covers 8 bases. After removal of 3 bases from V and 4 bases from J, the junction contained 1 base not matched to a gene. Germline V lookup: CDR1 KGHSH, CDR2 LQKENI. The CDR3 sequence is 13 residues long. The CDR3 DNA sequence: TGTGCCAGCTCACCGGGGACAGGCTATGGCTACACCTTC. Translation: CASSPGTGYGYTF. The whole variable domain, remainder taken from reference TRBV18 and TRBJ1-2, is NAGVMQNPRHLVRRRGQEARLRCSPMKGHSHVYWYRQLPEEGLKFMVYLQKENIIDESGMPKERFSAEFPKEGPSILRIQQVVRGDSAAYFCASSPGTGYGYTFGSGTRLTVV.

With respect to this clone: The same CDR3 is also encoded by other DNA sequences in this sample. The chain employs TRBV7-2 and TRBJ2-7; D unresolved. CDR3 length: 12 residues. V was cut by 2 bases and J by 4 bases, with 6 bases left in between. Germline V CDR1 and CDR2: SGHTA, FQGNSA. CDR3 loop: CASSLSAYEQYF. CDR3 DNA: TGTGCCAGCAGCTTATCAGCGTACGAGCAGTACTTC. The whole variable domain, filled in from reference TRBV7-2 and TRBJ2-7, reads GAGVSQSPSNKVTEKGKDVELRCDPISGHTALYWYRQSLGQGLEFLIYFQGNSAPDKSGLPSDRFSAERTGGSVSTLTIQRTQQEDSAVYLCASSLSAYEQYFGPGTRLTVT.

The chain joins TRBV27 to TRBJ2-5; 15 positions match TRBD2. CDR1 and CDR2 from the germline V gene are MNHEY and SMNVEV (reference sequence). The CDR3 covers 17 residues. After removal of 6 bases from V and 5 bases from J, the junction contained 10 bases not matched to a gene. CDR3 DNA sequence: TGTGCCAGCAGACGCGGGACTAGCGGGGGGCCGTGGGAGACCCAGTACTTC. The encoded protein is CASRRGTSGGPWETQYF.

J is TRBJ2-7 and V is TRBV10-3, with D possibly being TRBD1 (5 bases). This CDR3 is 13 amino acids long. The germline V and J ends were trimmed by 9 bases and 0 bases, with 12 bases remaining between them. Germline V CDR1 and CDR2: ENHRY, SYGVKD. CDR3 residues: CAIAKGRSYEQYF. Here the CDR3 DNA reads TGTGCCATAGCGAAGGGGCGCTCCTACGAGCAGTACTTC.

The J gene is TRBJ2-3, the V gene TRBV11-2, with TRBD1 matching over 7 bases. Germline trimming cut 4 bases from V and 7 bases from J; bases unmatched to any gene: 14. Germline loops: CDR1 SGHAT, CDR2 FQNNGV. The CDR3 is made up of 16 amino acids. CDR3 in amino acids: CASSSLGDRRIHTQYF. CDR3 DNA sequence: TGTGCCAGCAGCTCTCTAGGGGACAGACGGATTCATACGCAGTATTTT.

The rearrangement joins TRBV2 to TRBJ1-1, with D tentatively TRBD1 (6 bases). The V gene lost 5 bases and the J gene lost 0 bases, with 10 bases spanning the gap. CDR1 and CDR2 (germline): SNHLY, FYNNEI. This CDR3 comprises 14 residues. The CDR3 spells CASSPDSMNTEAFF. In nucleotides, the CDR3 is TGTGCCAGCAGTCCGGACAGCATGAACACTGAAGCTTTCTTT.

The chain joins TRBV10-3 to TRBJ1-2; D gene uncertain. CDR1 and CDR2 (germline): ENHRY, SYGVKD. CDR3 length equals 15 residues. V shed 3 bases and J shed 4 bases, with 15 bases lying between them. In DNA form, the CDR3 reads TGTGCCATCAGTGATATTCTGTCCGGCTTCTATGGCTACACCTTC. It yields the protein CAISDILSGFYGYTF.

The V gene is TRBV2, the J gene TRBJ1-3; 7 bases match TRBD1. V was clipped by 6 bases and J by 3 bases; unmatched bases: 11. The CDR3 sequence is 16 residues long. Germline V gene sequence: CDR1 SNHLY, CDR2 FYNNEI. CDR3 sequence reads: CASRLNPGGNGNTIYF. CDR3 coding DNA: TGTGCCAGCAGGCTCAACCCAGGGGGTAATGGAAACACCATATATTTT.

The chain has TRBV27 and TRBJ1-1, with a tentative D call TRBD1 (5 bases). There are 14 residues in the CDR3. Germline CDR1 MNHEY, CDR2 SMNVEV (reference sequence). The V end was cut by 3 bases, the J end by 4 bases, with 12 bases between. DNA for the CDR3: TGTGCCAGCAGTTTTAGAAGCAGGGTCACTGAAGCTTTCTTT. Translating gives CASSFRSRVTEAFF.

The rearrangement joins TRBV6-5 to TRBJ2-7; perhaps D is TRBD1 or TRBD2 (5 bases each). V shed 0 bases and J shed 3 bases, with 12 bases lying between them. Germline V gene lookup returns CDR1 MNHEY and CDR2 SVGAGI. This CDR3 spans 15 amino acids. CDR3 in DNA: TGTGCCAGCAGTTACTCAACGGGGCCGAGCTACGAGCAGTACTTC. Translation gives CASSYSTGPSYEQYF.

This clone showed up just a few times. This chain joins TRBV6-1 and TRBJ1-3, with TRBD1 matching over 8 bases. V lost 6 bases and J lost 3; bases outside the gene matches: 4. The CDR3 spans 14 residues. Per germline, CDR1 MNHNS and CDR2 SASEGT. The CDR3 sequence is CASSRGTGGNTIYF. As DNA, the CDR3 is TGTGCCAGCAGCCGGGGGACAGGTGGAAACACCATATATTTT.

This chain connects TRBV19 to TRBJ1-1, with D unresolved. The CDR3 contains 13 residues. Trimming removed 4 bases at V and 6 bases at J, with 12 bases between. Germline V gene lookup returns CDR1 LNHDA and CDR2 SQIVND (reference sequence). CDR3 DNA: TGTGCCAGTAGTACAGAACGCGGGTCTGAAGCTTTCTTT. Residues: CASSTERGSEAFF.

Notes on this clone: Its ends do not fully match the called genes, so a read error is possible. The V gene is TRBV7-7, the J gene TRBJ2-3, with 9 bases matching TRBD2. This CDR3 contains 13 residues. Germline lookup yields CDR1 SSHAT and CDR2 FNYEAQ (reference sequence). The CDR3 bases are TGTGCTAGCAGCTTAGCGGGAGCAGATACGCAGTATTTT. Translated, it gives CASSLAGADTQYF.